The clone carrying this T cell receptor beta chain was seen a few times. These data belong to a study of spatial heterogeneity in lung cancer. Study as a whole: Detection consistently captured more beta-chain sequences than alpha-chain sequences.

The CDR3 length is 16 residues. Germline V CDR1 and CDR2: SGHNT, YYREEE (reference sequence). The V and J ends lost 3 bases and 4 bases, in that order; junction bases with no gene match: 5. The time point: sample taken at primary tumor resection. The cohort: around 77 early-stage, untreated non-small cell lung cancer patients. Unsorted whole RNA samples from tumor, nontumor lung or frozen PBMC were sequenced. TCRdb independently ran MiXCR on the 5' RACE reads; one entry per CDR3 protein. The sample has tens of thousands of distinct CDR3 sequences; roughly 6.4% are singletons. The receptor was derived from a female donor with early-stage non-small cell lung cancer. This chain uses TRBV5-4 with TRBJ2-5, with 14 bases aligning to TRBD2. Material: PBMCs, obtained at surgery. As DNA, the CDR3 is TGTGCCAGCAGCTCCTGGACTAGCGGGAGGCCAGAGACCCAGTACTTC. It is translated as CASSSWTSGRPETQYF.